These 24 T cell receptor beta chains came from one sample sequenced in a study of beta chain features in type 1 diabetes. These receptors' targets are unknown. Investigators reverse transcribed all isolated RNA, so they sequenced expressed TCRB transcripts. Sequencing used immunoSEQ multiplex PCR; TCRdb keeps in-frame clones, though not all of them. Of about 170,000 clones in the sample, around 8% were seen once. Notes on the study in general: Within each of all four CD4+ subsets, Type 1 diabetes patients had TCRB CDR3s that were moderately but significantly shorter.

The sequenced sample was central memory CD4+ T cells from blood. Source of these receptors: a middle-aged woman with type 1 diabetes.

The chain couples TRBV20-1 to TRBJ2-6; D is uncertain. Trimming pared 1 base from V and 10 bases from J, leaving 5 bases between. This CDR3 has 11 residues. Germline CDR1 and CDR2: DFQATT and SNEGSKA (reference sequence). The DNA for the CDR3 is TGCAGTGCTAGAGGACTTAACGTCCTGACTTTC. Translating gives CSARGLNVLTF.

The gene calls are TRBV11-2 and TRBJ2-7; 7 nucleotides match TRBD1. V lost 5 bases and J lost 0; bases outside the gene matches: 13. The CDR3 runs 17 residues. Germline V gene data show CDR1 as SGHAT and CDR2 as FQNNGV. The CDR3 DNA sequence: TGTGCCAGCAGCAGGGGACAGCTAAACCTCCTCTCCTACGAGCAGTACTTC. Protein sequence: CASSRGQLNLLSYEQYF.

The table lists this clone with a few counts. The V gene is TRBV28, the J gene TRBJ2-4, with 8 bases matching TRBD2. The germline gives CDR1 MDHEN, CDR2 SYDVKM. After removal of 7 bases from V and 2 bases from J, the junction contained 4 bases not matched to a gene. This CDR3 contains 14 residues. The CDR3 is CASIPGGTKNIQYF. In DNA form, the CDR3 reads TGTGCCAGCATTCCGGGGGGGACCAAAAACATTCAGTACTTC.

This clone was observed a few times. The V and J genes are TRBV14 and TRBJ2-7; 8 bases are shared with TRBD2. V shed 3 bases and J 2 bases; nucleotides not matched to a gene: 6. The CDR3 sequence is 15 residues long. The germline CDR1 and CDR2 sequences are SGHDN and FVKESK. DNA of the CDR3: TGTGCCAGCAGCCACAAGAGCGGGAGTGCCTACGAGCAGTACTTC. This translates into CASSHKSGSAYEQYF. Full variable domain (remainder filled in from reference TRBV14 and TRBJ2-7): EAGVTQFPSHSVIEKGQTVTLRCDPISGHDNLYWYRRVMGKEIKFLLHFVKESKQDESGMPNNRFLAERTGGTYSTLKVQPAELEDSGVYFCASSHKSGSAYEQYFGPGTRLTVT.

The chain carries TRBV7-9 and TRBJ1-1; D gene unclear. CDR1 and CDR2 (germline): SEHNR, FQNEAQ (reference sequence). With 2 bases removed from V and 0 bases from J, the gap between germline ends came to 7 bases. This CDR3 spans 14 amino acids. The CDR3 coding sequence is TGTGCCAGCAGCTTACCGAACATGAACACTGAAGCTTTCTTT. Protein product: CASSLPNMNTEAFF.

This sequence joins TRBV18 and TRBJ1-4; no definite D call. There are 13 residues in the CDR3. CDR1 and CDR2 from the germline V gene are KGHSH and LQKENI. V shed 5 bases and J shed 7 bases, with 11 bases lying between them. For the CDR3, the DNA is TGTGCCAGCTCATCCCGGGATGCTGAAAAACTGTTTTTT. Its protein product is CASSSRDAEKLFF.

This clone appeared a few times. The CDR3 sequence: CASSAGTFGDYEQYF. The DNA for the CDR3 is TGTGCCAGCAGCGCTGGGACATTTGGGGACTACGAGCAGTACTTC. The V and J genes are TRBV9 and TRBJ2-7, with D possibly matching TRBD1 (6 bases). There are 15 residues in the CDR3. CDR1 and CDR2 (germline): SGDLS, YYNGEE. The ends were cut back, 3 bases at V and 3 bases at J, with 16 bases in the middle.

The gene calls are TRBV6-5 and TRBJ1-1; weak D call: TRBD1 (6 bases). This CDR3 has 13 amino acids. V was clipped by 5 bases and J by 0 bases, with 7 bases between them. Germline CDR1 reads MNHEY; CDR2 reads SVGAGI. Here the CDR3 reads CASSGQMNTEAFF. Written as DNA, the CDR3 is TGTGCCAGCAGTGGACAGATGAACACTGAAGCTTTCTTT.

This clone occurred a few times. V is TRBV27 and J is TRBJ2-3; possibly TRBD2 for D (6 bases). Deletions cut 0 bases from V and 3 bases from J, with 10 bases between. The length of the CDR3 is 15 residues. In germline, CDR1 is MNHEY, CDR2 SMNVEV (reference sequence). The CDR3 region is CASSLSGTSTDTQYF. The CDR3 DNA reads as TGTGCCAGCAGTTTATCCGGGACTTCGACAGATACGCAGTATTTT.

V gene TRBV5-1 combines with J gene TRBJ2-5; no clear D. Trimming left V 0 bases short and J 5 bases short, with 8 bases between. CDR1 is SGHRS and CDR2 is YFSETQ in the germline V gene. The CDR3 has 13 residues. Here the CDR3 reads CASSLESRETQYF. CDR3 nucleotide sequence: TGCGCCAGCAGCTTGGAATCGAGGGAGACCCAGTACTTC.

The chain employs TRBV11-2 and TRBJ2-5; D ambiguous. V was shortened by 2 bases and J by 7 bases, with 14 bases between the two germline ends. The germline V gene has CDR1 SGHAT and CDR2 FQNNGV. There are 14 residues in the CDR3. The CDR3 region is CASSLSGVDGTQYF. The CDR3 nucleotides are TGTGCCAGCAGCTTAAGTGGAGTCGACGGGACCCAGTACTTC.

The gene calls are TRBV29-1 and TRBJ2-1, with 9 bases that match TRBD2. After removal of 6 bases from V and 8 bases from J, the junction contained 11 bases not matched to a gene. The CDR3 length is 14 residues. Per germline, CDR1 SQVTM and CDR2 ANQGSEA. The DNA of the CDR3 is TGCAGCGTAGTAGCGGGGGCCAACCAAGATGAGCAGTTCTTC. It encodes CSVVAGANQDEQFF.

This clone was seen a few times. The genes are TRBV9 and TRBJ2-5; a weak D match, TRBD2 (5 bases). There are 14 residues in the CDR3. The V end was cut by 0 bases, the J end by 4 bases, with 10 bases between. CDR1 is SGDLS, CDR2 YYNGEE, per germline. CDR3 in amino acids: CASSVGLARETQYF. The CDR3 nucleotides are TGTGCCAGCAGCGTAGGGCTAGCTAGAGAGACCCAGTACTTC.

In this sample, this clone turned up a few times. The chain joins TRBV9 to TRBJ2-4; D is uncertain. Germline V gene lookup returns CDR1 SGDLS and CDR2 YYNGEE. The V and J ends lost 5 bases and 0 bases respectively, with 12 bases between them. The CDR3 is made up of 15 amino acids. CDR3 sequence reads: CASRSRLLAKNIQYF. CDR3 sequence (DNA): TGTGCCAGCAGATCCAGATTGCTAGCCAAAAACATTCAGTACTTC.

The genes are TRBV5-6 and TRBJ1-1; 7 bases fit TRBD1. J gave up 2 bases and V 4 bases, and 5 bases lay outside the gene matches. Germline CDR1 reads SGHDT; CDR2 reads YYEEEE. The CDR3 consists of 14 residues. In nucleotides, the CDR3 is TGTGCCAGCAGCCCTGACAGGGCTAACACTGAAGCTTTCTTT. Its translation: CASSPDRANTEAFF.

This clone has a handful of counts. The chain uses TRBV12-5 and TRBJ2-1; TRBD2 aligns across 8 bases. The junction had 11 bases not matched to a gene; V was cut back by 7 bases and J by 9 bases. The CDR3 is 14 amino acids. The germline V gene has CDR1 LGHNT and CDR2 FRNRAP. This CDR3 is CASAPRGGLVEQFF. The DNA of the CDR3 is TGTGCTAGTGCCCCCCGGGGGGGGCTAGTTGAGCAGTTCTTC. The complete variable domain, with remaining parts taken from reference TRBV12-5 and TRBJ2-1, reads DARVTQTPRHKVTEMGQEVTMRCQPILGHNTVFWYRQTMMQGLELLAYFRNRAPLDDSGMPKDRFSAEMPDATLATLKIQPSEPRDSAVYFCASAPRGGLVEQFFGPGTRLTVL.

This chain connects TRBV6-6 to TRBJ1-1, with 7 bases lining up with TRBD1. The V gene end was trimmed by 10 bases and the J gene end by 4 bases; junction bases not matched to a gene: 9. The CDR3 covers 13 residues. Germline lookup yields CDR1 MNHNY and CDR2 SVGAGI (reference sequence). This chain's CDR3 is CATLTPGGTEAFF. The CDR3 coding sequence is TGTGCCACCCTCACTCCAGGGGGCACTGAAGCTTTCTTT.

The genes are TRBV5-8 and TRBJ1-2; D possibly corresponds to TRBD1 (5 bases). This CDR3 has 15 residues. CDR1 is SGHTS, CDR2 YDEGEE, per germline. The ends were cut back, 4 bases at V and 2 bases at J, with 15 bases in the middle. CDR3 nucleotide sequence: TGTGCCAGCAGCCCGAAGACGGCAGGGAACTATGGCTACACCTTC. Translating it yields CASSPKTAGNYGYTF. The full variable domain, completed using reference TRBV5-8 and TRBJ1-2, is EAGVTQSPTHLIKTRGQQATLRCSPISGHTSVYWYQQALGLGLQFLLWYDEGEERNRGNFPPRFSGRQFPNYSSELNVNALELEDSALYLCASSPKTAGNYGYTFGSGTRLTVV.

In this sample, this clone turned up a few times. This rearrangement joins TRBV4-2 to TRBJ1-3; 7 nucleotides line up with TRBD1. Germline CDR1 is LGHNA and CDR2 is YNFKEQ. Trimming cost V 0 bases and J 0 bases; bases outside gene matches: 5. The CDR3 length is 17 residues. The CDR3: CASSQESTGSSGNTIYF. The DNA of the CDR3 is TGTGCCAGCAGCCAAGAGTCGACAGGGAGCTCTGGAAACACCATATATTTT.

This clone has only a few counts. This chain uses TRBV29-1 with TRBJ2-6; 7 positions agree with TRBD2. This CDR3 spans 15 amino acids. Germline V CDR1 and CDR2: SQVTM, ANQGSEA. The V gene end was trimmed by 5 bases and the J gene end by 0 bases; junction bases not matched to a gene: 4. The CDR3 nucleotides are TGCAGCGTTCAGGGCGGGGGCTCTGGGGCCAACGTCCTGACTTTC. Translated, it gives CSVQGGGSGANVLTF.

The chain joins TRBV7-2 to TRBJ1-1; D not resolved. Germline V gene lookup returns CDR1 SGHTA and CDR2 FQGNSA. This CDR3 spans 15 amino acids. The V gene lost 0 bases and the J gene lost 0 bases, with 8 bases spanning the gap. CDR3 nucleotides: TGTGCCAGCAGCTTAGCGATAAACATGAACACTGAAGCTTTCTTT. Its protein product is CASSLAINMNTEAFF.

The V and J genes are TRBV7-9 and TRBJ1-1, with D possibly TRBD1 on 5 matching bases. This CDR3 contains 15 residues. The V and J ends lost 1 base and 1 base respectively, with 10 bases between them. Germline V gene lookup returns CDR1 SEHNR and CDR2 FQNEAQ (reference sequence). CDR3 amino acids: CASSLDLDTNTEAFF. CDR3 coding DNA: TGTGCCAGCAGCTTAGATTTGGACACGAACACTGAAGCTTTCTTT.

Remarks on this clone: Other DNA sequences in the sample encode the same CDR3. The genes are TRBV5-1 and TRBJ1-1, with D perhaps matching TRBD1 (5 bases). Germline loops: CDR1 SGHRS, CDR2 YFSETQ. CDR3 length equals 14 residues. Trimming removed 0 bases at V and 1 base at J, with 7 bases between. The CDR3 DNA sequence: TGCGCCAGCAGCTTGGGGGGCCGGAACACTGAAGCTTTCTTT. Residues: CASSLGGRNTEAFF.

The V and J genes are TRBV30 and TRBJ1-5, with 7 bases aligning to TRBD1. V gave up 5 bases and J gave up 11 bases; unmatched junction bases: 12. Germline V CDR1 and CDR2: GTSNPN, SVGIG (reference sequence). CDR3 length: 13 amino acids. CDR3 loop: CAWSEGADRAQHF. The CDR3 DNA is TGTGCCTGGTCGGAGGGGGCTGATAGGGCCCAGCATTTT.